The rows below give T cell receptor beta chains drawn from one sample of a study of CD8 T cells in Susac syndrome. TCRdb fed the immunoSEQ multiplex PCR reads into MiXCR, producing one record per CDR3 protein. Of about 150,000 distinct CDR3 sequences listed, 95% were seen once; the top ten hold 0.075% to 0.09%. The sequencing input was CD4+ T cells from PBMCs. The receptors derive from a human donor with Susac syndrome. Each CDR3 is given with its conserved first and last residue. Fields, in order: clone size, D gene, V gene, J gene, CDR3 protein, CDR3 DNA. The D gene is left open where the match is weak. A clone size is listed for some rows: how often the clone was seen (once, few, many), or a class if it is expanded.

>.|TRBD2|TRBV20-1|TRBJ2-5
CSAIQRGASQETQYF
TGCAGTGCTATCCAGCGGGGGGCCTCCCAAGAGACCCAGTACTTC
>.|.|TRBV12-3/TRBV12-4|TRBJ2-6
CASSRLHSGANVLTF
TGTGCCAGCAGTCGACTGCACTCTGGGGCCAACGTCCTGACTTTC
>.|.|TRBV6-1|TRBJ2-4
CASRHTPGKIKNIQYF
TGTGCCAGCAGACACACACCAGGGAAGATCAAAAACATTCAGTACTTC
>.|TRBD1|TRBV9|TRBJ2-5
CASSATGKETQYF
TGTGCCAGCAGCGCGACAGGGAAAGAGACCCAGTACTTC
>.|TRBD1|TRBV12-3/TRBV12-4|TRBJ2-1
CASSLMGQGLDEQFF
TGTGCCAGCAGTTTAATGGGACAGGGACTCGATGAGCAGTTCTTC
>.|TRBD1|TRBV28|TRBJ1-1
CASSQRGQEAFF
TGTGCCAGCAGCCAGAGGGGGCAGGAAGCTTTCTTT
>.|TRBD2|TRBV3-1|TRBJ2-1
CASSQGTSANEQFF
TGTGCCAGCAGCCAAGGGACTAGCGCCAATGAGCAGTTCTTC
>.|.|TRBV18|TRBJ1-3
CASSPDRGNTIYF
TGTGCCAGCTCACCCGACAGGGGAAACACCATATATTTT
>.|TRBD1|TRBV19|TRBJ1-4
CASSERQGGLKKLFF
TGTGCCAGTAGCGAAAGACAGGGGGGGCTGAAGAAACTGTTTTTT
>.|.|TRBV20-1|TRBJ2-3
CSAKMAPKGTDTQYF
TGCAGTGCTAAGATGGCCCCAAAGGGCACAGATACGCAGTATTTT
>.|.|TRBV20-1|TRBJ1-1
CSARVQRAEAFF
TGCAGTGCTAGAGTCCAGAGAGCTGAAGCTTTCTTT
>.|.|TRBV25-1|TRBJ2-5
CASTERGAGETQYF
TGTGCCAGCACCGAACGGGGGGCAGGAGAGACCCAGTACTTC
>.|TRBD1|TRBV20-1|TRBJ1-4
CSAPGQGTEKLFF
TGCAGTGCCCCGGGACAGGGGACCGAAAAACTGTTTTTT
>.|.|TRBV30|TRBJ1-5
CAWRSGDQPQHF
TGTGCCTGGAGGTCGGGAGATCAGCCCCAGCATTTT
>.|.|TRBV4-3|TRBJ2-1
CASRDSPITYNEQFF
TGCGCCAGCAGGGACAGCCCTATTACCTACAATGAGCAGTTCTTC
>.|.|TRBV24-1|TRBJ1-1
CATKQPSGGGRGTEAFF
TGTGCCACCAAGCAGCCTAGCGGGGGGGGCCGTGGCACTGAAGCTTTCTTT
>.|.|TRBV20-1|TRBJ1-2
CSARQNYGYTF
TGCAGTGCTAGGCAGAACTATGGCTACACCTTC
>.|TRBD1|TRBV6-1|TRBJ2-7
CASSQPDRGQKNSYEQYF
TGTGCCAGCAGTCAGCCGGACAGGGGGCAGAAAAATTCCTACGAGCAGTACTTC
>.|.|TRBV20-1|TRBJ1-1
CSARLTMGAFF
TGCAGTGCTAGATTAACTATGGGGGCTTTCTTT
>.|.|TRBV20-1|TRBJ1-6
CSAPQGASYNSPLHF
TGCAGTGCGCCTCAGGGAGCCTCCTATAATTCACCCCTCCACTTT
>.|.|TRBV29-1|TRBJ1-1
CSVDEPGVYTEAFF
TGCAGCGTTGACGAGCCAGGGGTTTACACTGAAGCTTTCTTT
>.|TRBD2|TRBV3-1|TRBJ2-7
CASSQPGLAYEQYF
TGTGCCAGCAGCCAGCCGGGACTAGCTTACGAGCAGTACTTC
>.|.|TRBV18|TRBJ2-2
CASSPTGSGTGELFF
TGTGCCAGCTCACCGACGGGCTCGGGCACCGGGGAGCTGTTTTTT
>.|.|TRBV7-6|TRBJ2-5
CASSLSVGLETQYF
TGTGCCAGCAGCTTATCGGTTGGCTTGGAGACCCAGTACTTC
>.|.|TRBV5-1|TRBJ1-3
CASSPLSSSSGNTIYF
TGCGCCAGCAGCCCCTTAAGTTCCTCCTCTGGAAACACCATATATTTT
>.|.|TRBV20-1|TRBJ1-4
CSASPDNEKLFF
TGCAGTGCTAGTCCAGATAATGAAAAACTGTTTTTT
>.|.|TRBV29-1|TRBJ1-1
CSVYEGGEAFF
TGCAGCGTTTATGAGGGCGGGGAAGCTTTCTTT
>.|TRBD1|TRBV13|TRBJ1-2
CASSIGQGSSGYTF
TGTGCCAGCAGCATCGGACAGGGGTCGTCTGGCTACACCTTC
>.|TRBD1|TRBV12-3/TRBV12-4|TRBJ2-7
CASNSRGRLYEQYF
TGTGCCAGCAACTCCAGGGGGCGGCTATACGAGCAGTACTTC
>.|TRBD1|TRBV29-1|TRBJ2-2
CSFGTATGELFF
TGCAGCTTCGGGACAGCCACCGGGGAGCTGTTTTTT
>few|.|TRBV3-1|TRBJ2-5
CASSQERETQYF
TGTGCCAGCAGCCAAGAAAGAGAGACCCAGTACTTC
>.|TRBD1|TRBV9|TRBJ2-3
CASSALGTGGADTQYF
TGTGCCAGCAGCGCTCTAGGGACAGGGGGCGCAGATACGCAGTATTTT
>few|.|TRBV20-1|TRBJ2-3
CSAIPPDTQYF
TGCAGTGCTATACCCCCAGATACGCAGTATTTT
>.|TRBD2|TRBV20-1|TRBJ2-1
CSARRDSGIGREQFF
TGCAGTGCTAGACGGGATAGCGGGATAGGGCGGGAGCAGTTCTTC
>.|.|TRBV4-1|TRBJ1-5
CASSQDFILPRIRGNQPQHF
TGCGCCAGCAGCCAAGATTTCATCCTTCCTAGGATCCGAGGCAATCAGCCCCAGCATTTT
>.|TRBD1|TRBV20-1|TRBJ1-1
CSARDRRTGTEAFF
TGCAGTGCTAGAGATAGAAGGACAGGCACTGAAGCTTTCTTT
>.|TRBD2|TRBV27|TRBJ2-5
CASSLIGSGAQETQYF
TGTGCCAGCAGTCTTATCGGGAGCGGGGCACAAGAGACCCAGTACTTC
>.|.|TRBV5-1|TRBJ2-2
CASSLGHRDKDTGELFF
TGCGCCAGCAGCTTGGGTCACAGGGATAAAGACACCGGGGAGCTGTTTTTT
>.|.|TRBV25-1|TRBJ2-2
CASSGTPRRTGELFF
TGTGCCAGCAGTGGGACTCCCCGCAGGACCGGGGAGCTGTTTTTT
>.|TRBD1|TRBV29-1|TRBJ1-2
CSVGGQAHGYTF
TGCAGCGTTGGGGGACAGGCCCATGGCTACACCTTC
>.|TRBD1|TRBV20-1|TRBJ2-7
CSASGDRSWEQYF
TGCAGTGCTAGTGGGGACAGGAGTTGGGAGCAGTACTTC
>.|TRBD2|TRBV4-1|TRBJ2-1
CASSPTGTKVNEQFF
TGCGCCAGCAGTCCTACCGGGACTAAGGTCAATGAGCAGTTCTTC
>.|.|TRBV12-3/TRBV12-4|TRBJ1-1
CASHQAVGRRTEAFF
TGTGCCAGCCACCAGGCGGTGGGGCGACGGACTGAAGCTTTCTTT
>.|.|TRBV5-4|TRBJ1-1
CASSLVQGEQEAFF
TGTGCCAGCAGCTTGGTTCAGGGCGAACAAGAAGCTTTCTTT
>.|TRBD2|TRBV20-1|TRBJ2-2
CSARGSGVLLGELFF
TGCAGTGCTAGAGGTAGCGGGGTCCTGCTCGGGGAGCTGTTTTTT
>.|TRBD1|TRBV29-1|TRBJ2-3
CSMGQGAPDTQYF
TGCAGCATGGGACAGGGGGCGCCGGATACGCAGTATTTT
>.|.|TRBV19|TRBJ2-6
CASSIPGVGANVLTF
TGTGCCAGTAGTATCCCAGGGGTCGGGGCCAACGTCCTGACTTTC
>.|.|TRBV5-4|TRBJ2-2
CASSSWFGELFF
TGTGCCAGCAGCTCATGGTTCGGGGAGCTGTTTTTT
>.|.|TRBV5-1|TRBJ2-2
CASSLGGRSETGELFF
TGCGCCAGCAGCTTGGGAGGGAGGTCGGAGACCGGGGAGCTGTTTTTT
>once|TRBD1|TRBV28|TRBJ2-7
CASSSSGTGFHEQYF
TGTGCCAGCAGTTCCTCCGGGACAGGGTTCCACGAGCAGTACTTC
>.|.|TRBV9|TRBJ2-7
CASSRETGLSYEQYF
TGTGCCAGCAGCAGGGAAACAGGGTTGTCCTACGAGCAGTACTTC
>.|.|TRBV2|TRBJ1-5
CASSDEGGNQPQHF
TGTGCCAGCAGTGATGAGGGCGGCAATCAGCCCCAGCATTTT
>.|.|TRBV11-2|TRBJ1-1
CASPRPGRRTEAFF
TGTGCCAGCCCGCGGCCGGGGAGGAGGACTGAAGCTTTCTTT